This T cell receptor beta chain comes out of a study of blood T cell repertoires in COVID-19. This clone was seen repeatedly, ten times or more. The V and J ends lost 3 bases and 6 bases respectively, with 21 bases between them. This CDR3 is 15 amino acids long. Germline V gene lookup returns CDR1 GTSNPN and CDR2 SVGIG (reference sequence). Some clones are missing from TCRdb's copy, which holds only in-frame ones; the method was immunoSEQ multiplex PCR. The sample holds around 260,000 clones, about 85% seen once. This clonotype was sampled from a human donor with COVID-19, enrolled during active disease. The donor label of this sample is uncertain. This chain uses TRBV30 with TRBJ2-7; maybe TRBD2 (5 bases). The sequenced material came from peripheral blood. CDR3 sequence reads: CAWRPSGRSGIEQYF. The CDR3 region has the DNA TGTGCCTGGAGACCGAGCGGCCGATCCGGAATCGAGCAGTACTTC.